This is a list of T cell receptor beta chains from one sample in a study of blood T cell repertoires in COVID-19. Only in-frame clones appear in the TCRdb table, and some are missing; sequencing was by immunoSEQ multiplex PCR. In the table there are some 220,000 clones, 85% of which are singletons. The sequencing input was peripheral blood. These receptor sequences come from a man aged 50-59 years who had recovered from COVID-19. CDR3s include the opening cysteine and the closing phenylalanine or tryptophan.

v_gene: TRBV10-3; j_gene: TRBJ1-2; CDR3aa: CAIRGTGVGRGYTF
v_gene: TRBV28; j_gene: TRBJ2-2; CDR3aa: CASSFRGGGTNTGELFF
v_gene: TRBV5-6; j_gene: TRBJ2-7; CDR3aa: CASSLGSGSSYEQYF
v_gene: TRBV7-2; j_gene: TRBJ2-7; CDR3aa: CASSGSSYEQYF
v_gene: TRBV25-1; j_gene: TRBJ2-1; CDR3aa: CASSARAGGSNEQFF
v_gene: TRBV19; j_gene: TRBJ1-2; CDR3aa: CASSIAGTGVYGYTF
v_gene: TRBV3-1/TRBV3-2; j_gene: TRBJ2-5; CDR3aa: CASSPSGETQYF
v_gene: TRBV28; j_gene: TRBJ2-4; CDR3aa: CASSSGTTEAKNIQYF
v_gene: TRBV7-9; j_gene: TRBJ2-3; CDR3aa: CASRYGQGRTDTQYF
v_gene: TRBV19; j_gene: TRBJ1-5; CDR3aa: CASSQQGQGIGQPQHF
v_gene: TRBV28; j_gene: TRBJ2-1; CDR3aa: CASKGLAGGGPSYNEQFF
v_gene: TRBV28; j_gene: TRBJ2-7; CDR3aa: CASSLGGASSYEQYF
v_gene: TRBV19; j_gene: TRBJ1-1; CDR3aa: CASSILLNTEAFF
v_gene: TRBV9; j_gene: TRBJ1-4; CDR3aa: CASSSDRGQRKLFF
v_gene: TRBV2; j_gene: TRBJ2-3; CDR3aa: CASQKMAYPTDTQYF
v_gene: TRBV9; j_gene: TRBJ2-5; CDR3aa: CASSLGTVQETQYF
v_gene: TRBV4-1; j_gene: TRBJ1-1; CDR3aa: CASSQEATRAEAFF
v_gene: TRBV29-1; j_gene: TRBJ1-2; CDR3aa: CSVAATDRPNAF
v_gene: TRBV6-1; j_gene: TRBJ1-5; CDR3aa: CASSVGGGVLPTQPQHF
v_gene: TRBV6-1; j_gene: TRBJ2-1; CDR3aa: CASSEGTRSYNEQFF
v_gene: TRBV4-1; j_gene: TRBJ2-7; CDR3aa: CASSQLTYGTGSFEQYF
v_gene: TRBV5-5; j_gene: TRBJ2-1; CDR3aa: CASSNEVLVSYNEQFF
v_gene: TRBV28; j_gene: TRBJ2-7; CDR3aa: CASSWGPIRGMRSYEQYF
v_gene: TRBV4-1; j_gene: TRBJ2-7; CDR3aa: CASSQDNLWQGGYEQYF
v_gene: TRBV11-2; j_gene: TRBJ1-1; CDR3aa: CASSLGWPTEAFF
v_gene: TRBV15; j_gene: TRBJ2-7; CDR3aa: CATSRGRGGTQSYEQYF
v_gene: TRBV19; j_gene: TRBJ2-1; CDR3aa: CASSIPSGRTGNEQFF
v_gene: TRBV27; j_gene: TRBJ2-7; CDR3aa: CASSLRWGGSYEQYF
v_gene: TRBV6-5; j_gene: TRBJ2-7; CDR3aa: CASSYDGGRTTQYF
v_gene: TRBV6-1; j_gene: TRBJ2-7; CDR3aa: CASSDRLAGGPGSEQYF
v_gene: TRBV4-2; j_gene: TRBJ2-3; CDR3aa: CASSQDLSGTDTQYF
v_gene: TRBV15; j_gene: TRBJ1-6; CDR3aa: CATSRDEYSNSPLHF
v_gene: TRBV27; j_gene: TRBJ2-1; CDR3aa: CASKTSSTTYNEQFF
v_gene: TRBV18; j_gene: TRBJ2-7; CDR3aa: CASSPQAGEGYEQYF
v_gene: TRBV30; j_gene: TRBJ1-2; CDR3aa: CAGQAHSVNYGYTF
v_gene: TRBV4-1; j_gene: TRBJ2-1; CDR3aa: CASSQPRRPGNEQFF
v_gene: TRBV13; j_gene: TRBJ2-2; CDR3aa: CASSQLAGGLKWGAGELFF
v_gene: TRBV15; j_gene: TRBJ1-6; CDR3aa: CATSRDGQGISPLHF
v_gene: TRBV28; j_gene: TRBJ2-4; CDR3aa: CASERQGAKNIQYF
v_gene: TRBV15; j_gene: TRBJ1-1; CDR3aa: CATSRDWGPTEAFF
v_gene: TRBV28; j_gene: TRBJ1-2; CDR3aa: CASSLKGRANGYTF
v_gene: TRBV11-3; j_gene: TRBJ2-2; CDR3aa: CASSLEYGTGNTGELFF
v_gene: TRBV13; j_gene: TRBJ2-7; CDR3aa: CASSLRGAWYEQYF
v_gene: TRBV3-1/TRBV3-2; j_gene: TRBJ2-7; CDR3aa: CASSQDYGGSLYEQYF
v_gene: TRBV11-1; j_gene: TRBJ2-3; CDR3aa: CASSFSGNTDTQYF
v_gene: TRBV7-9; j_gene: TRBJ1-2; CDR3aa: CASSRVAAANYGYTF
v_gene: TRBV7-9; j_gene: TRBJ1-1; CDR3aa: CASSLSLGTAEGAFF
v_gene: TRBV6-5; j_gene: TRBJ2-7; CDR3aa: CASSYGTGPSYEQYF
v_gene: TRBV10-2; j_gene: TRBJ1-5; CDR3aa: CASSEDADYRSHNQPQHF
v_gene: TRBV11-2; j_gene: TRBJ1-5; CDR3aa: CASSLPARNSNQPQHF
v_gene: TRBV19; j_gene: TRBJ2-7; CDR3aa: CASSIGWGTYEQYF
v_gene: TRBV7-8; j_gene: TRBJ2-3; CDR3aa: CASSLNPGTGIPDTQYF
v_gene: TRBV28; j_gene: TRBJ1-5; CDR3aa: CASSLFRGGGTQPQHF
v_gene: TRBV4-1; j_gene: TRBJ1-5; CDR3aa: CASSQDVGPKQPQHF
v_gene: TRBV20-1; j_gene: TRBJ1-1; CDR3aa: CSASTRRGNTEAFF
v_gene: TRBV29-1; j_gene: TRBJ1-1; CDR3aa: CSVGAGLRNTEAFF
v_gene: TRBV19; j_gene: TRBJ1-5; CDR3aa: CASSIEGDKEGNQPQHF
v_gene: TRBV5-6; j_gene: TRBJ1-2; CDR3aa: CASSLEVGRIPYGYTF
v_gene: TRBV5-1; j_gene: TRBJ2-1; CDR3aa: CASSFSVTSGRISYNEQFF
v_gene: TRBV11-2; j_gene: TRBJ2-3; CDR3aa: CASSPGETRHTDTQYF